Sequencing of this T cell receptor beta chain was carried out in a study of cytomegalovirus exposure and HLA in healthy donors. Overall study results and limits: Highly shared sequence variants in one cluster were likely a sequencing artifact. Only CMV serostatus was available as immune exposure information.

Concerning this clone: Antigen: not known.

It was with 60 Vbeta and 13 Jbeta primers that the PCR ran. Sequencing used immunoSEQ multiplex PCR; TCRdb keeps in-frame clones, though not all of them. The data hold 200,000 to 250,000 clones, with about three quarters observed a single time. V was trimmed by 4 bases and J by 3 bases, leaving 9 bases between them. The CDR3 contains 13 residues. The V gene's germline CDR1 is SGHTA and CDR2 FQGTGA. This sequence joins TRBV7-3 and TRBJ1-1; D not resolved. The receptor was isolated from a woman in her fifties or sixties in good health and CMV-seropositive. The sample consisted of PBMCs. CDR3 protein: CASSSYTDTEAFF. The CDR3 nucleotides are TGTGCCAGCAGCTCTTACACCGACACTGAAGCTTTCTTT.